Sequencing of this T cell receptor (beta chain) was carried out in a study of blood T cell repertoires in COVID-19. Study overall: The study drew acute and convalescent COVID-19 samples from the United States, Italy and Spain.

Clones were sequenced by immunoSEQ multiplex PCR, and TCRdb holds only the in-frame ones, with some missing. The table lists fewer than 300,000 clones, roughly 92% of them singletons. This CDR3 is built from 16 residues. The junction had 12 bases not matched to a gene; V was cut back by 5 bases and J by 4 bases. CDR1 and CDR2 from the germline V gene are MDHEN and SYDVKM. The sequencing input was peripheral blood. The chain employs TRBV28 and TRBJ1-2; 8 nucleotides line up with TRBD1. This TCR derives from a woman aged 25 to 39 with COVID-19, enrolled during active disease. For the CDR3, the DNA is TGTGCCAGCAGTCCTCAGACAGGGGAATGGATCTATGGCTACACCTTC. Its translation: CASSPQTGEWIYGYTF.